The rows below give T cell receptor beta chains drawn from one sample of a study of control samples from healthy donors and cancer patients. This table comes from immunoSEQ multiplex PCR, and its TCRdb copy is limited to in-frame clones, with some not included. The profile shows about 220,000 clones, around 94% of them singletons. Sequencing was done on a sample of blood. The origin of the receptors is a man in his fifties or sixties in good health. Each CDR3 is given with its conserved first and last residue. The D gene is left open where the match is weak. Clone size, where shown, is once, few, many, or a class for clones that have expanded.

TGTGCCAGCAGCCCTTCGACTAGCGGAGGCACAGATACGCAGTATTTT,CASSPSTSGGTDTQYF,TRBJ2-3,TRBD2,TRBV7-2,.
TGTGCCAGCAGCTTTGGGCTGGGGGGTAATTCACCCCTCCACTTT,CASSFGLGGNSPLHF,TRBJ1-6,.,TRBV7-9,.
TGTGCCAGTAGGGTCTCGGGGGGGACTGAAGCTTTCTTT,CASRVSGGTEAFF,TRBJ1-1,.,TRBV19,.
TGCGCCAGCAGTTTTGACCCGGGACTAGAAAAACTGTTTTTT,CASSFDPGLEKLFF,TRBJ1-4,.,TRBV5-1,.
TGCGCCAGCAGCCGCCTAATGGGGAACAGCTTGGGGAATGGCTACACCTTC,CASSRLMGNSLGNGYTF,TRBJ1-2,.,TRBV4-1,.
TGTGCCAGCAGTTACTCCCCGGGTCAGCCCCAGCATTTT,CASSYSPGQPQHF,TRBJ1-5,.,TRBV6-5,.
TGCGCCAGCAGCTTGGTATGGGATAGTGAAGCTTTCTTT,CASSLVWDSEAFF,TRBJ1-1,.,TRBV5-1,.
TGTGCCTGGAGTGTACGGACAGGGCCCACCGGGGAGCTGTTTTTT,CAWSVRTGPTGELFF,TRBJ2-2,TRBD1,TRBV30,.
TGCGCCAGCAGCTCAGGACCTCAGGGGGGAAATTCACCCCTCCACTTT,CASSSGPQGGNSPLHF,TRBJ1-6,TRBD1,TRBV5-1,.
TGTGCCAGCAGACCCCCCGACAGGGGTGGTGGCTACACCTTC,CASRPPDRGGGYTF,TRBJ1-2,TRBD1,TRBV28,.
TGCGCCAGCAGCTTGGCTGGGGACGGAGATACGCAGTATTTT,CASSLAGDGDTQYF,TRBJ2-3,.,TRBV5-1,.
TGTGCCAGCAGAATCGGGGGATCCTACAATGAGCAGTTCTTC,CASRIGGSYNEQFF,TRBJ2-1,.,TRBV13,.
TGTGCCAGCAGTTTATCGGGGACTAGCGGGGGGGCGAGACAAGAGACCCAGTACTTC,CASSLSGTSGGARQETQYF,TRBJ2-5,TRBD2,TRBV27,.
TGTGCCAGCGGGACAGGGGGGTCTGCTGAAGCTTTCTTT,CASGTGGSAEAFF,TRBJ1-1,TRBD1,TRBV2,.
TGTGCCAGCAGTCCCGGTGGATTATACGAGCAGTACTTC,CASSPGGLYEQYF,TRBJ2-7,.,TRBV5-5,few
TGCGCCAGCAGCATGCAAGGACAGAGCGCCTCTGAAGCTTTCTTT,CASSMQGQSASEAFF,TRBJ1-1,.,TRBV5-1,once
TGTGCCATCAGTGAACCCCTTGGACAGGGTGGTATGCGAGATACGCAGTATTTT,CAISEPLGQGGMRDTQYF,TRBJ2-3,TRBD1,TRBV10-3,.
TGTGCCCGGATAGCGGGGGGGAACACCGGGGAGCTGTTTTTT,CARIAGGNTGELFF,TRBJ2-2,TRBD2,TRBV30,once